This TCR beta chain was retrieved from a study of low-dose radiotherapy and immunotherapy resistance in tumors. On the study more broadly: Intravenous ipilimumab 1 mg/kg every six weeks was given with nivolumab 240 mg every two weeks.

Gene-specific TRAV and TRBV primers were used for first-strand cDNA, covering alpha and beta chains. TCR amplification ran about 20 PCR cycles using constant-region and V-primer adapter primers. TCRdb re-called the reads through MiXCR, storing one row per CDR3 protein. The repertoire holds about 9,800 distinct CDR3 sequences, with around 74% as singletons. This clonotype was seen a handful of times. Nivolumab, ipilimumab, aspirin, low-dose cyclophosphamide and low-dose radiotherapy were given to donors. Each eligible patient had an advanced solid tumor, and these tumors lacked tumor-infiltrating lymphocytes. This CDR3 is 13 amino acids long. Germline V CDR1 and CDR2: SQVTM, ANQGSEA. The V gene lost 4 bases and the J gene lost 3 bases, with 13 bases spanning the gap.

The chain links TRBV29-1 to TRBJ2-7, with D perhaps TRBD1 (6 bases). The source is a human donor with advanced metastatic prostate, ovarian, gallbladder or colorectal cancer (not recorded which). This table probably holds off-target reads from a library built for another chain. The CDR3 region is CSVAHPTGYEQYF. CDR3 nucleotides: TGCAGCGTTGCCCACCCGACAGGCTACGAGCAGTACTTC.